Below, 27 T cell receptor beta chains from the same sample are listed, as sequenced in a study of blood T cell repertoires in COVID-19. Data came from immunoSEQ multiplex PCR; TCRdb stores just in-frame clones and leaves some out. The sample lists about 49,000 clones, more than 85% occurring once. Specimen: peripheral blood. The receptors were sampled from a man in his forties with active COVID-19.

A few counts support this clone. CDR3 DNA sequence: TGTGCCAGCAGCCGGGACAGGGACGAGCAGTACTTC. Amino acids: CASSRDRDEQYF. The rearrangement links TRBV5-6 to TRBJ2-7; 9 bases line up with TRBD1. The CDR3 is made up of 12 amino acids. Germline trimming cut 4 bases from V and 5 bases from J; bases unmatched to any gene: 1. Germline lookup yields CDR1 SGHDT and CDR2 YYEEEE.

The V gene is TRBV4-2, the J gene TRBJ2-7; 9 bases map to TRBD2. From germline, CDR1 is LGHNA and CDR2 YNFKEQ. There are 19 residues in the CDR3. V was pared by 4 bases and J by 5 bases, with 21 bases of the junction left unmatched. The CDR3: CASSLPSLGSGSLIDEQYF. The DNA for the CDR3 is TGTGCCAGCAGCCTCCCCTCCCTAGGTAGCGGGAGTCTTATAGACGAGCAGTACTTC.

This chain uses TRBV5-1 with TRBJ2-3; 14 nucleotides match TRBD2. J lost 6 bases, V lost 5 bases, and 5 bases had no gene match. The CDR3 length is 15 residues. Looked up from germline, CDR1 is SGHRS and CDR2 is YFSETQ. The CDR3 is CASSSGLAGVDTQYF. For the CDR3, the DNA is TGCGCCAGCAGTTCGGGACTAGCGGGAGTCGATACGCAGTATTTT. The full variable domain, in which reference TRBV5-1 and TRBJ2-3 provide the parts outside the CDR3, is KAGVTQTPRYLIKTRGQQVTLSCSPISGHRSVSWYQQTPGQGLQFLFEYFSETQRNKGNFPGRFSGRQFSNSRSEMNVSTLELGDSALYLCASSSGLAGVDTQYFGPGTRLTVL.

The V gene is TRBV27, the J gene TRBJ1-1, with D perhaps TRBD1 (6 bases). V was cut by 7 bases and J by 0 bases, with 12 bases left in between. The CDR3 extends over 14 amino acids. Per germline, CDR1 MNHEY and CDR2 SMNVEV (reference sequence). For the CDR3, the DNA is TGTGCCAGCACCAAACAGGGTTTGAACACTGAAGCTTTCTTT. This codes for CASTKQGLNTEAFF.

The chain couples TRBV28 to TRBJ2-7; a possible D gene is TRBD2 (6 bases). Trimming stripped 2 bases from V and 0 bases from J, with 14 bases between. This CDR3 region has 16 residues. Germline loops: CDR1 MDHEN, CDR2 SYDVKM. CDR3 sequence reads: CASSLEREEPSYEQYF. The CDR3, as DNA: TGTGCCAGCAGTTTAGAGAGGGAGGAGCCCTCCTACGAGCAGTACTTC.

The gene calls are TRBV7-9 and TRBJ2-3; 11 nucleotides align to TRBD1. V was pared by 4 bases and J by 4 bases, with 4 bases of the junction left unmatched. CDR3 length equals 15 residues. The germline CDR1 and CDR2 sequences are SEHNR and FQNEAQ (reference sequence). The CDR3 loop is CASSWGQGEADTQYF. CDR3 coding DNA: TGTGCCAGCAGCTGGGGACAGGGGGAAGCAGATACGCAGTATTTT.

This chain uses TRBV5-5 with TRBJ1-1, with D unclear. Germline lookup yields CDR1 SGHKS and CDR2 YYEKEE (reference sequence). Trimming pared 2 bases from V and 2 bases from J, leaving 4 bases between. CDR3 size: 12 residues. The CDR3 protein is CASSFGNTEAFF. The CDR3 DNA sequence: TGTGCCAGCAGCTTCGGTAACACTGAAGCTTTCTTT.

This sequence joins TRBV7-3 and TRBJ2-7, with 7 bases aligning to TRBD1. Germline V gene lookup returns CDR1 SGHTA and CDR2 FQGTGA. The junction had 6 bases not matched to a gene; V was cut back by 5 bases and J by 2 bases. The CDR3 sequence is 14 residues long. CDR3: CASSPRQGAYEQYF. For the CDR3, the DNA is TGTGCCAGCAGCCCACGACAGGGCGCCTACGAGCAGTACTTC.

The chain couples TRBV19 to TRBJ2-3; TRBD2 is a possible D gene (6 bases). Germline V lookup: CDR1 LNHDA, CDR2 SQIVND (reference sequence). The CDR3 runs 15 residues. V was cut by 5 bases and J by 1 base, with 13 bases left in between. The CDR3 sequence is CASSFLLARTDTQYF. CDR3 nucleotides: TGTGCCAGTAGTTTCCTACTAGCCCGCACAGATACGCAGTATTTT.

V is TRBV29-1 and J is TRBJ1-2; no definite D call. V lost 0 bases and J lost 4, with 9 bases in between. Germline-derived CDR1 and CDR2 are SQVTM and ANQGSEA. The CDR3 has 13 residues. The CDR3: CSVEEGRIYGYTF. DNA for the CDR3: TGCAGCGTTGAAGAGGGCAGGATCTATGGCTACACCTTC.

The V call is TRBV11-3, the J call TRBJ2-1; no firm D call. V lost 1 base and J lost 4, with 14 bases in between. Germline CDR1 and CDR2: SGHNT and YENEEA. The CDR3 has 16 residues. This CDR3 is CASSLGSETLYNEQFF. The CDR3 DNA reads TGTGCCAGCAGCTTAGGGTCAGAAACCCTTTACAATGAGCAGTTCTTC.

The CDR3 DNA sequence: TGCGCCAGCACTCGGCTGATTCGGCAGGGGGACACTGAAGCTTTCTTT. Amino acid sequence: CASTRLIRQGDTEAFF. The chain has TRBV10-2 and TRBJ1-1; TRBD1 matches 7 bases. The CDR3 consists of 16 residues. CDR1 is WSHSY and CDR2 is SAAADI in the germline V gene. The junction had 14 bases not matched to a gene; V was cut back by 7 bases and J by 3 bases.

V is TRBV4-2 and J is TRBJ2-2; D is possibly TRBD1 (5 bases). The CDR3 length is 17 residues. Germline V gene sequence: CDR1 LGHNA, CDR2 YNFKEQ. With 1 base removed from V and 1 base from J, the gap between germline ends came to 13 bases. CDR3 sequence reads: CASSQGWRQWNTGELFF. CDR3 DNA: TGTGCCAGCAGCCAAGGGTGGAGACAGTGGAACACCGGGGAGCTGTTTTTT.

This clone was detected only a few times. The CDR3 loop is CASSVGVGNSPLHF. Written as DNA, the CDR3 is TGTGCCAGCAGTGTAGGGGTCGGTAATTCACCCCTCCACTTT. The genes are TRBV2 and TRBJ1-6, with D possibly being TRBD1 (5 bases). Germline lookup yields CDR1 SNHLY and CDR2 FYNNEI. The ends were cut back, 4 bases at V and 6 bases at J, with 10 bases in the middle. The CDR3 length is 14 residues.

The rearrangement joins TRBV28 to TRBJ2-7, with 7 nucleotides matching TRBD2. V lost 4 bases and J lost 0; bases outside the gene matches: 6. The CDR3 spans 15 residues. Germline CDR1 MDHEN, CDR2 SYDVKM. CDR3 loop: CASSSAGTTSYEQYF. The CDR3 nucleotides are TGTGCCAGCAGTTCCGCCGGGACTACCTCCTACGAGCAGTACTTC.

V and J are TRBV28 and TRBJ1-3; TRBD1 matches 8 bases. V was pared by 6 bases and J by 6 bases, with 10 bases of the junction left unmatched. This CDR3 is 15 amino acids long. Germline V gene sequence: CDR1 MDHEN, CDR2 SYDVKM. The CDR3 nucleotides are TGTGCCAGCAGCGCGGACAGGGCCCCTCCAAACACCATATATTTT. It codes for CASSADRAPPNTIYF.

V and J are TRBV28 and TRBJ1-2; weak D call: TRBD1 (5 bases). The CDR3 spans 12 residues. V lost 7 bases, J lost 5 bases, and 11 bases lay in between. The germline CDR1 and CDR2 sequences are MDHEN and SYDVKM. CDR3 sequence reads: CASNLGPYGYTF. CDR3 bases: TGTGCCAGCAACTTGGGGCCTTATGGCTACACCTTC.

The chain combines TRBV7-2 with TRBJ1-5; 8 nucleotides line up with TRBD1. The CDR3 extends over 16 amino acids. V lost 5 bases and J lost 3; bases outside the gene matches: 9. Germline V gene sequence: CDR1 SGHTA, CDR2 FQGNSA. The CDR3, as DNA: TGTGCCAGCAGCGACAGGGGTTCCGCCCCCAATCAGCCCCAGCATTTT. It translates to CASSDRGSAPNQPQHF. The full variable domain, rest sourced from reference TRBV7-2 and TRBJ1-5, is GAGVSQSPSNKVTEKGKDVELRCDPISGHTALYWYRQSLGQGLEFLIYFQGNSAPDKSGLPSDRFSAERTGGSVSTLTIQRTQQEDSAVYLCASSDRGSAPNQPQHFGDGTRLSIL.

The rearrangement uses TRBV24-1 and TRBJ2-2; 7 bases are a match to TRBD1. The V gene's germline CDR1 is KGHDR and CDR2 SFDVKD. The V segment lost 1 base and the J segment 3 bases; nucleotides outside the gene matches: 4. The CDR3 runs to 16 residues. CDR3 nucleotide sequence: TGTGCCACCAGTGATTTCGGAAGGGGGCACACCGGGGAGCTGTTTTTT. Its protein is CATSDFGRGHTGELFF.

The V gene is TRBV5-6, the J gene TRBJ1-2; possible D gene TRBD1, 6 bases. CDR1 and CDR2 (germline): SGHDT, YYEEEE. V lost 4 bases to trimming and J lost 4 bases, with 20 bases between them. This CDR3 spans 16 amino acids. The CDR3 DNA reads TGTGCCAGCAGCGTGAATTACAGGGAAGTTATCTATGGCTACACCTTC. Translating it yields CASSVNYREVIYGYTF.

The chain is built from TRBV28 and TRBJ2-1, with 10 nucleotides matching TRBD2. After removal of 4 bases from V and 2 bases from J, the junction contained 8 bases not matched to a gene. The CDR3 totals 17 residues. Germline V gene data show CDR1 as MDHEN and CDR2 as SYDVKM. CDR3 DNA sequence: TGTGCCAGCAGTTATCGGCAGCGGGGGGGCACCTACAATGAGCAGTTCTTC. Protein: CASSYRQRGGTYNEQFF.

The chain employs TRBV7-2 and TRBJ2-4; 8 bases align to TRBD1. Germline trimming cut 5 bases from V and 13 bases from J; bases unmatched to any gene: 7. Germline assignment: CDR1 SGHTA and CDR2 FQGNSA. The CDR3 sequence is 12 residues long. The CDR3 DNA sequence: TGTGCCAGCAGCCTCTGGACAGGGAGGCAGTACTTC. Translation: CASSLWTGRQYF.

J is TRBJ1-5 and V is TRBV19; D is perhaps TRBD1 (5 bases). V gave up 7 bases and J gave up 6 bases, with 16 bases separating them. In germline, CDR1 is LNHDA, CDR2 SQIVND (reference sequence). This CDR3 is 14 amino acids long. CDR3 region: CASTQGRQGQPQHF. In DNA form, the CDR3 reads TGTGCCAGTACCCAGGGAAGGCAGGGTCAGCCCCAGCATTTT.

V is TRBV4-1 and J is TRBJ2-5; no reliable D call. This CDR3 spans 13 amino acids. V shed 3 bases and J shed 5 bases, with 10 bases lying between them. From germline, CDR1 is MGHRA and CDR2 YSYEKL. CDR3 coding DNA: TGCGCCAGCAGCCACGCTATCAGGGAGACCCAGTACTTC. Its protein is CASSHAIRETQYF.

This rearrangement joins TRBV28 to TRBJ2-7; 8 bases are shared with TRBD2. The ends lost 4 bases at V and 4 bases at J; junction bases unmatched: 6. Germline values: CDR1 MDHEN, CDR2 SYDVKM. The CDR3 contains 14 residues. For the CDR3, the DNA is TGTGCCAGCAGTTCCCTAGCGGGTCCTTACGAGCAGTACTTC. This translates into CASSSLAGPYEQYF.

V is TRBV6-5 and J is TRBJ1-1; TRBD1 might be the D (5 bases). Germline V CDR1 and CDR2: MNHEY, SVGAGI. The germline V and J ends were trimmed by 0 bases and 5 bases, with 7 bases remaining between them. This CDR3 comprises 13 residues. CDR3 amino acids: CASSYSGGTEAFF. CDR3 sequence (DNA): TGTGCCAGCAGTTACTCGGGGGGTACTGAAGCTTTCTTT.

V is TRBV7-2 and J is TRBJ2-1; D possibly corresponds to TRBD1 (5 bases). V lost 2 bases, J lost 5 bases, and 13 bases lay in between. The CDR3 length is 15 residues. CDR1 SGHTA and CDR2 FQGNSA come from the germline V gene. As DNA, the CDR3 is TGTGCCAGCAGCTTACCATCAGGGCTCGACAATGAGCAGTTCTTC. This encodes CASSLPSGLDNEQFF.